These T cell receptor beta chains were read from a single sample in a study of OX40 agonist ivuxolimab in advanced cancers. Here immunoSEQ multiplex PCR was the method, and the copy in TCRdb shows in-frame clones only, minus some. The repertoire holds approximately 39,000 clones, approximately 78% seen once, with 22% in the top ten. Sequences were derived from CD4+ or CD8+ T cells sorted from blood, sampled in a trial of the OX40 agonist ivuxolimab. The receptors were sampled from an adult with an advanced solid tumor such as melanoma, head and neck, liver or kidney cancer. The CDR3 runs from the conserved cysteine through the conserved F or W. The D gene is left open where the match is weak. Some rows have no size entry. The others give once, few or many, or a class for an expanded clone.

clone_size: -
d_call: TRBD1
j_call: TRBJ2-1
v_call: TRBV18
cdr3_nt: TGTGCCAGCTCACCATCTTTAGGACAGGGGGCAAATGAGCAGTTCTTC
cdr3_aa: CASSPSLGQGANEQFF

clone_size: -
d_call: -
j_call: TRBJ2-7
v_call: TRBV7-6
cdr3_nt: TGTGCCAGCAGCTCGTACAGGCGACCCTACGAGCAGTACTTC
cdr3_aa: CASSSYRRPYEQYF

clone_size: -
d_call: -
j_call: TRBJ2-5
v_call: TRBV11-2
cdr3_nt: TGTGCCAGCAGCCGGACAATGAAAGAGACCCAGTACTTC
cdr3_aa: CASSRTMKETQYF

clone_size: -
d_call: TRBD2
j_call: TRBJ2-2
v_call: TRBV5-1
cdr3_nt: TGCGCCAGCAGCCTCTCGCTCCTGCGGGAGGGGATCGGGGAGCTGTTTTTT
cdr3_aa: CASSLSLLREGIGELFF

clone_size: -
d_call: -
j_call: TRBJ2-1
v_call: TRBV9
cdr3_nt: TGTGCCAGCAGCGGAGGAGTAGCCGCCTACAATGAGCAGTTCTTC
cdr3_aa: CASSGGVAAYNEQFF

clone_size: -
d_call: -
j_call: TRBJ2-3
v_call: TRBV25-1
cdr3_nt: TGTGCCAGCAGTGAAAGGGTGTTCAGCACAGATACGCAGTATTTT
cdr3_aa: CASSERVFSTDTQYF

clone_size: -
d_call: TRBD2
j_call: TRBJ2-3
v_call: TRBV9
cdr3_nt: TGTGCCAGCAGCGCAGGACTAGCGGGGGTCGTCACAGATACGCAGTATTTT
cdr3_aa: CASSAGLAGVVTDTQYF

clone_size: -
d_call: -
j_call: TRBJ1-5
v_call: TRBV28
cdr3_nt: TGTGCCAGCAGTTCCGGTGGGGGGGGCGTTCAGCCCCAGCATTTT
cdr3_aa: CASSSGGGGVQPQHF

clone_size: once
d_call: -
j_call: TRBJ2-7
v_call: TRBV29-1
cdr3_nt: TGCAGCGTTGAGACCACCTACGAGCAGTACTTC
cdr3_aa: CSVETTYEQYF

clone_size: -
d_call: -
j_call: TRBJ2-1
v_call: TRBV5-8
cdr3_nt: TGTGCCAGCAGCTCCAGGCGAGGGAGGCCGTTCTTC
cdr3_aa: CASSSRRGRPFF

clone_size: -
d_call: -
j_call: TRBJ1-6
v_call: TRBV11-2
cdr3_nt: TGTGCCAGCAGCTTTTCAACGGGCGCACCCCTCCACTTT
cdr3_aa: CASSFSTGAPLHF

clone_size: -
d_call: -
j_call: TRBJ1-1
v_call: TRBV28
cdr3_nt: TGTGCCAGCAGTTCCCCTCGTGGGGTGAACACTGAAGCTTTCTTT
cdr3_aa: CASSSPRGVNTEAFF

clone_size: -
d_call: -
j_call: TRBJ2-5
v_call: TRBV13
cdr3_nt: TGTGCCAGCAGCTTAAGTAAAGGGAAAGAGACCCAGTACTTC
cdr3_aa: CASSLSKGKETQYF

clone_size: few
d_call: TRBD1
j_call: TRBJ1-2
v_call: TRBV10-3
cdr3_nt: TGTGCCATCAGCCCAGGGGGTAAAAACTATGGCTACACCTTC
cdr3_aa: CAISPGGKNYGYTF

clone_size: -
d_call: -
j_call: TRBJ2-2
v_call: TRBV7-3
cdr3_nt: TGTGCCAGCAGCTTTATCCAGATCACCGGGGAGCTGTTTTTT
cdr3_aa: CASSFIQITGELFF

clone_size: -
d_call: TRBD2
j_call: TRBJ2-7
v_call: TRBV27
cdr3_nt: TGTGCCAGCAGTTTAGTGGCTAGCGGGAGTACCCAGTACTTC
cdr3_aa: CASSLVASGSTQYF

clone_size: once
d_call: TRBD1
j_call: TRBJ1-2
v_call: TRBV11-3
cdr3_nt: TGTGCCAGCAGCTTAGATTTCCCCTCCGGGACAGGGAAGAATGGCTACACCTTC
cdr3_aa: CASSLDFPSGTGKNGYTF

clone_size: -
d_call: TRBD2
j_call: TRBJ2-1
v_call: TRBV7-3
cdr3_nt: TGTGCCAGCAGCCCCACCGGGACTAGTTACAATGAGCAGTTCTTC
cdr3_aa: CASSPTGTSYNEQFF

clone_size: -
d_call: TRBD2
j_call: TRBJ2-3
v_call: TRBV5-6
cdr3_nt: TGTGCCAGCAGCGTGACTAGCGGGAGAGTGAGGAGCACAGATACGCAGTATTTT
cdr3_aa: CASSVTSGRVRSTDTQYF

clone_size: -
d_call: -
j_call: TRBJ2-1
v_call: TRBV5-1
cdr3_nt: TGCGCCAGCAGCTCGCCTAGCGCCTCGAACAATGAGCAGTTCTTC
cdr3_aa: CASSSPSASNNEQFF

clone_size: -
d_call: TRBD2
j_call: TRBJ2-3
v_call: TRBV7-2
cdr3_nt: TGTGCCAGCAGCCCCGGGGGTAGCGGGATGGGAGATACGCAGTATTTT
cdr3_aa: CASSPGGSGMGDTQYF

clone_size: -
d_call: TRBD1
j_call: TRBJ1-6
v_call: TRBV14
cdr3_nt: TGTGCCAGCAGCCAAGGCAGGGGGAATTCACCCCTCCACTTT
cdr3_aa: CASSQGRGNSPLHF

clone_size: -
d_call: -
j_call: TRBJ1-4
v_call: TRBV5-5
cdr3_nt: TGTGCCAGCAGCCCCCGGGGAAGCAGGAATGAAAAACTGTTTTTT
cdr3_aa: CASSPRGSRNEKLFF

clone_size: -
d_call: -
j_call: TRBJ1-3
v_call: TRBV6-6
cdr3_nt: TGTGCCAGCAGTTACAAAAAGGGGCCCTCTGGAAACACCATATATTTT
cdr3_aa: CASSYKKGPSGNTIYF

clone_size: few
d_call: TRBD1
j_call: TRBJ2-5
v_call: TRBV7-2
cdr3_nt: TGTGCCAGCAGTCAGACAGGGGTTAGAAAAGAGACCCAGTACTTC
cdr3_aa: CASSQTGVRKETQYF

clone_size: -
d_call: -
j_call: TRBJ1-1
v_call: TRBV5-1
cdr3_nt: TGCGCCAGCAGCTTGCAGATTAACACTGAAGCTTTCTTT
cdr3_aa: CASSLQINTEAFF

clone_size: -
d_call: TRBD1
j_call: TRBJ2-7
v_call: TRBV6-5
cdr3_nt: TGTGCCAGCAGCGGGGACAGGGCGAAGGAGCAGTACTTC
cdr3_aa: CASSGDRAKEQYF

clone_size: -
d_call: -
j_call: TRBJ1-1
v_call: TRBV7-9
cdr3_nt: TGTGCCAGCAGCTTAATCACGGCAGGGGAAGCTTTCTTT
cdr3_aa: CASSLITAGEAFF

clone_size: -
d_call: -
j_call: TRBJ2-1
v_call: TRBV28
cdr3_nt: TGTGCCAGCAGTTTTTTGGCCGGGACTCGACAGTTCTTC
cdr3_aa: CASSFLAGTRQFF

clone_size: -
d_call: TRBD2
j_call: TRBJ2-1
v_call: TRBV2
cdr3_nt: TGTGCCAGCAGTGAAGCGGGACTAGCGGGGCACGAGCAGTTCTTC
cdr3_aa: CASSEAGLAGHEQFF

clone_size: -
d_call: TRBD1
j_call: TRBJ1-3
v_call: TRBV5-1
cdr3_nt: TGCGCCAGCTCAAGGACAGGGACGCACACCATATATTTT
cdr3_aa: CASSRTGTHTIYF

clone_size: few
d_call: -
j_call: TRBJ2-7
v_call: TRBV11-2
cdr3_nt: TGTGCCAGCAGCTTAGATCGGGCGGGTGGGGTATACGAGCAGTACTTC
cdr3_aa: CASSLDRAGGVYEQYF

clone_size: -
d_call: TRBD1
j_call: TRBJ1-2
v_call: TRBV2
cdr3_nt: TGTGCCAGCAGTGGACAGGGGGGCTATGGCTACACCTTC
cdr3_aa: CASSGQGGYGYTF

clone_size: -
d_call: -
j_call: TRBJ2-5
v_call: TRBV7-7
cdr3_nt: TGTGCTAGCAGCCCAGGGGCTTCCCAAGAGACCCAGTACTTC
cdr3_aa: CASSPGASQETQYF

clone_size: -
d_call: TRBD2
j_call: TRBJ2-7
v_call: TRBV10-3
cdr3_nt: TGTGCCATCATATCCGGGACTAGCGGAACCTACGAGCAGTACTTC
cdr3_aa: CAIISGTSGTYEQYF

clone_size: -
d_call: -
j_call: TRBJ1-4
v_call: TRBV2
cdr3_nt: TGTGCCAGCAGTGCCCGGGTTGGCGAAAAACTGTTTTTT
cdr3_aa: CASSARVGEKLFF

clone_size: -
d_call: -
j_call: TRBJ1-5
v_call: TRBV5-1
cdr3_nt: TGCGCCAGCAGCGAGACAGCAAATCAGCCCCAGCATTTT
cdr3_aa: CASSETANQPQHF

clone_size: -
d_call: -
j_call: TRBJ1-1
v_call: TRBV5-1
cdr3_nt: TGCGCCAGCAGCTTAGTAGGGTACGGTGAAGCTTTCTTT
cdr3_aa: CASSLVGYGEAFF

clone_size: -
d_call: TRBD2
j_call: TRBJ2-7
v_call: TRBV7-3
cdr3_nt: TGTGCCAGCAGCCCACTAGCGGGGGGGCTCTACGAGCAGTACTTC
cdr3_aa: CASSPLAGGLYEQYF

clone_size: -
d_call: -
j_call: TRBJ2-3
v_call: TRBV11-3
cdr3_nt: TGTGCCAGCAGCTTAAACTACAGAGATACGCAGTATTTT
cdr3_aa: CASSLNYRDTQYF

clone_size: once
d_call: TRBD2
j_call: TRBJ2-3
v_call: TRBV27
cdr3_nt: TGTGCCAGCAGTTCGCGGAGGACTAGCGGGGACCCAGATACGCAGTATTTT
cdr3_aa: CASSSRRTSGDPDTQYF

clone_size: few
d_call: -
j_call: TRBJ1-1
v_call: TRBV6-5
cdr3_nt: TGTGCCAGCAGTTTCGGACAGACCACTGAAGCTTTCTTT
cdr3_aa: CASSFGQTTEAFF

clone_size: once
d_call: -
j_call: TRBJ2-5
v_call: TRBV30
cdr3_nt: TGTGCCTGGAGTGTAGGTAGACAAGAGACCCAGTACTTC
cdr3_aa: CAWSVGRQETQYF

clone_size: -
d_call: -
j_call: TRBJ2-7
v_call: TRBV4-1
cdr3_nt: TGCGCCAGCAGCGGGAGGGGGAGGAGTAGCTCCTACGAGCAGTACTTC
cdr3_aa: CASSGRGRSSSYEQYF

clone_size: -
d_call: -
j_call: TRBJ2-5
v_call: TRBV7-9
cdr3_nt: TGTGCCAGCAGCTCGGGACTCCTAACCCAAGAGACCCAGTACTTC
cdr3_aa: CASSSGLLTQETQYF

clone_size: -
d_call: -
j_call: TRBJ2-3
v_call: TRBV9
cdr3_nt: TGTGCCAGCAGCGTAGCCGGGTGGACAGATACGCAGTATTTT
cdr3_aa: CASSVAGWTDTQYF

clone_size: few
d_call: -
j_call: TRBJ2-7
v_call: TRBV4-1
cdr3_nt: TGCGCCAGCAGCCAAGCCGGACTAAAAACCTACAAGCAGTACTTC
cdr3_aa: CASSQAGLKTYKQYF

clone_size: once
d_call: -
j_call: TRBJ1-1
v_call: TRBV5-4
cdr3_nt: TGTGCCAGCAGCCCGCGTGGCAGTCCAGGAACTGAAGCTTTCTTT
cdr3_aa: CASSPRGSPGTEAFF

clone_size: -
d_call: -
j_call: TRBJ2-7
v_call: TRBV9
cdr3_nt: TGTGCCAGCAGCACGCTGACGGGAGAGCAGTACTTC
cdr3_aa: CASSTLTGEQYF

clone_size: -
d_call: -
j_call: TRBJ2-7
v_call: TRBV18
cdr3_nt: TGTGCCAGCTCACCACGACACGGTTCCTACGAGCAGTACTTC
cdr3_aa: CASSPRHGSYEQYF

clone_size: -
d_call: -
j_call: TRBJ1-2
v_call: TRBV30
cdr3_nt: TGTGCCTGGAGTGGGGTTAACTATGGCTACACCTTC
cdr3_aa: CAWSGVNYGYTF

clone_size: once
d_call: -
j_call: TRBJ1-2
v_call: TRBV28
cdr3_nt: TGTGCCAGCAGTTTCGGCATGTATGGCTACACCTTC
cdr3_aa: CASSFGMYGYTF

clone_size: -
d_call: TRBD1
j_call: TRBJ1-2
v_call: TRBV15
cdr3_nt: TGTGCCACCAGCAGAGGGATCCGGGACAGAGCTAACTATGGCTACACCTTC
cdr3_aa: CATSRGIRDRANYGYTF

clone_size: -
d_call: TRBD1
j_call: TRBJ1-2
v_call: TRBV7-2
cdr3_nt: TGTGCCAGCAGCCCGACTAGGACAGGGATCTATGGCTACACCTTC
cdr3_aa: CASSPTRTGIYGYTF

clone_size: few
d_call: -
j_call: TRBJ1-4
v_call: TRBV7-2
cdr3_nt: TGTGCCAGCAGCTTAGGAGGCACTAATGAAAAACTGTTTTTT
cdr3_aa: CASSLGGTNEKLFF

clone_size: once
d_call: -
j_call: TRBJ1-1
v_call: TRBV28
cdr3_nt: TGTGCCAGCAGTTTATTAACAGCTATGAACACTGAAGCTTTCTTT
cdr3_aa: CASSLLTAMNTEAFF

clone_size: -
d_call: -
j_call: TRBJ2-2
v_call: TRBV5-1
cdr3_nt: TGCGCCAGCAGCAGGGGCAACACCGGGGAGCTGTTTTTT
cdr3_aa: CASSRGNTGELFF